Sequencing of this T cell receptor (beta chain) was carried out in a study of T-cell memory formation after mild COVID-19. From 5'RACE with constant-segment primers came TCR alpha and TCR beta cDNA libraries that carried sample barcodes and UMIs. TCRdb reprocessed the 5' RACE reads with MiXCR, giving one entry per CDR3 protein. This table has about 140,000 distinct CDR3 sequences, more than 13% appearing once. This clonotype was observed a few times. Its antigen is as yet unknown. The CDR3 consists of 12 residues. The V end was cut by 0 bases, the J end by 2 bases, with 2 bases between. In germline, CDR1 is KGHSY, CDR2 FQNENV. General study findings and limits: Clones contracting across day 15 to 85 had a balanced CD4/CD8 profile; later expanding clones leaned CD4+. Pre-infection memory harbored some responding clones, suggesting cross-reactive memory joined.

Sequenced material: PBMCs or a T cell subset sorted from them (not recorded which). This sequence originates from an adult woman who had mild COVID-19 (a few samples of this study predate the infection). Cell type and time point are not known. V is TRBV16 and J is TRBJ2-7; no clear D gene. CDR3 nucleotide sequence: TGTGCCAGCAGCCAATCCGCCTACGAGCAGTACTTC. It yields the protein CASSQSAYEQYF. The whole variable domain, filled in from reference TRBV16 and TRBJ2-7, reads GEEVAQTPKHLVRGEGQKAKLYCAPIKGHSYVFWYQQVLKNEFKFLISFQNENVFDETGMPKERFSAKCLPNSPCSLEIQATKLEDSAVYFCASSQSAYEQYFGPGTRLTVT.